This TCR beta chain derives from a study of T-cell reconstitution after alpha-beta-depleted transplantation in children. General study results and limits: Diversity of TCRbeta at day 60 was high in some patients, arising from surviving recipient T cells and thymic progenitors. Reportedly, roughly two months post-transplant, alpha-beta T cells arose from several hundred expanded graft clones. Fresh T-cell production supplied most of the T-cell counts and diversity seen one year after transplant.

Turning to this clonotype: Its target is unknown. With a much larger clone just one base away, this may be a read error.

Researchers prepared the TCRbeta library using unique molecular identifiers, the study reports. TCRdb redid the calling of the PCR reads with MiXCR, one entry per CDR3 protein. This sample carries approximately 170,000 distinct CDR3 sequences, 11% of them seen once, and the ten largest clones take approximately 13%. The germline V gene encodes CDR1 DFQATT and CDR2 SNEGSKA (reference sequence). CDR3 size: 12 residues. The V end was cut by 8 bases, the J end by 4 bases, with 13 bases between. The sequencing used PBMCs, collected before TCRalphabeta/CD19-depleted stem cell transplant. The V and J genes are TRBV20-1 and TRBJ2-3; the D gene is possibly TRBD1 (5 bases). This TCR was recovered from a boy younger than 10 with acute myeloid leukemia, due to receive a stem cell transplant. The CDR3 DNA is TGCAGTTGGGTTAGGGGCGCAGATACGCAGTATTTT. Translating it yields CSWVRGADTQYF.